This T cell receptor (beta chain) was found in a study of human T cells and chemical hapten exposure. This clonotype was seen a few times. In TCRdb, the RACE reads were re-called with MiXCR into one record per CDR3 protein. The sample includes approximately 320,000 distinct CDR3 sequences, around 5.5% of them seen just once. Noted time point: pre-sensitization, week 0. Stated treatment: therapeutic diphenylcyclopropenone sensitization with weekly scalp DPC. Sequencing was performed on whole blood, taken in connection with sensitization to the hapten diphenylcyclopropenone (DPC). The sequence was collected from a woman between 18 and 29 years old with alopecia areata. Some clones in this sample may be carry-over from other donors' samples.

The CDR3 coding sequence is TGTGCCAGCAGCAAAGGATCCCCAGGGAAGGTCAATGAGCAGTTCTTC. It is translated as CASSKGSPGKVNEQFF. The chain combines TRBV21-1 with TRBJ2-1; TRBD1, as called in the table, went unchecked against the DNA. TRBV21-1 is assigned pseudogene status. The CDR3 has 16 residues.